This T cell receptor beta chain stems from a study of T cell responses to AZD1222 COVID-19 vaccine. Second doses were pooled across both intervals (about 4 or about 12 weeks). Findings and limits, study-wide: The CD4 TCRs associated with vaccination extended across spike and predominated at 160-218 and 743-854.

Produced via immunoSEQ multiplex PCR; TCRdb's table is partial and in-frame only. In the table there are 90,000 to 120,000 clones, roughly nine tenths of which are singletons. The CDR3 is 14 amino acids. V gave up 5 bases and J gave up 2 bases, with 13 bases separating them. CDR1 is SGHAT and CDR2 is FQNNGV in the germline V gene. This clone was counted only a few times. No antigen is known for it. The input for sequencing was peripheral blood, taken 28 days after the second AZD1222 dose. The rearrangement uses TRBV11-2 and TRBJ2-7; D may be TRBD2 (5 bases). The TCR sequence derives from an adult who received the AZD1222 COVID-19 vaccine. In DNA, the CDR3 is TGTGCCAGCAGCCCGAGCGGATTTCCCTACGAGCAGTACTTC. Its translation: CASSPSGFPYEQYF.